What follows is one TCR beta chain and its context. Its cognate antigen is unknown. V lost 0 bases to trimming and J lost 7 bases; unmatched junction nucleotides: 6. The CDR3 has 15 residues. Germline V gene sequence: CDR1 SGHDT, CDR2 YYEEEE. This entry comes from a study of cytomegalovirus exposure and HLA in healthy donors. Looking at the study overall: The platform used for the 110 or so validation repertoires matched that of the roughly 670 first-cohort repertoires, a later analysis reported.

Findings and limits, study-wide: According to a subsequent analysis, TCR clusters identified in the first cohort showed a tendency to co-occur across the 120 or so validation repertoires. A few CMV-associated chains were confirmed in vitro to be specific for CMV antigens.

The donors belonged to the approximately 120-subject validation cohort, separate from the 666-subject first cohort. Method: immunoSEQ multiplex PCR; TCRdb's copy keeps in-frame clones and lacks some. The table records 60,000 to 85,000 clones, under 96% of them present only once. This sequence joins TRBV5-6 and TRBJ2-1, with 8 bases fitting TRBD2. The sample was PBMCs. The TCR was taken from a woman between 18 and 29 years old in good health and CMV-seropositive. The CDR3 DNA reads TGTGCCAGCAGCTTGGCGGGAGGGCCGGGGAATGAGCAGTTCTTC. It yields the protein CASSLAGGPGNEQFF.